This T cell receptor (beta chain) was found in a study of blood T cell repertoires in COVID-19. For the study at large: The origin of the acute and convalescent COVID-19 samples was the United States, Italy and Spain.

In the authors' workflow: Amplifying reference gene primers gave estimates of nucleated cell counts. Clones were sequenced by immunoSEQ multiplex PCR, and TCRdb holds only the in-frame ones, with some missing. The V and J calls and clone size were taken over from that table, and D and trimming were inferred from the DNA. The data contain around 240,000 clones, around 93% of them singletons. The participants were between about 18 and 90 years old and came from under 25 US areas. The V gene's germline CDR1 is LGHNA and CDR2 YNFKEQ. Trimming removed 2 bases at V and 11 bases at J, with 18 bases between. CDR3 length equals 14 residues.

This TCR was sampled from a human donor in a cohort exposed to, infected with or recovered from COVID-19 (not recorded which). The donor label of this sample is uncertain. The sequenced sample was PBMCs or T cells enriched from blood (not recorded which). The chain recombines TRBV4-2 with TRBJ1-1; the D is unclear. CDR3 nucleotides: TGTGCCAGCAGCCAAACGTCTCGCTCCGGAGACGCTTTCTTT. Translating gives CASSQTSRSGDAFF.